This T cell receptor (beta chain) was recorded in a study of blood T cell repertoires in COVID-19 (TCRdb year 2020). In terms of the full investigation: Samples from collaborators originated in the United States, Italy and Spain and spanned both the acute and convalescent phases of COVID-19. The prospective study material was composed of cDNA or gDNA derived from T cells, B-cell-depleted T cells, or PBMCs. A freely available public database, intended as a resource for researchers studying the immune response to SARS-CoV-2, is where the repertoires were released. Where available, HLA class I and class II types were taken from metadata supplied by the sample provider and were not determined by assay-based typing. The samples were drawn from the first 160 participants of the ongoing ImmuneRACE study and from 1,254 subjects provided by 6 global collaborators. The sample metadata nearly always contained a de-identified subject ID, COVID-19 status, age in years and sex. Subjects who had been exposed to COVID-19, were actively infected with it, or had recovered from it provided the deeply sampled blood TCRbeta repertoires that made up the dataset.

Notes on this clone: Its antigen remains unidentified. No base quality values were provided; no much bigger clone lies one nucleotide off.

TCRbeta CDR3 regions were amplified from genomic DNA using the immunoSEQ Assay, a bias-controlled multiplex PCR. The authors' pipeline ran thus. The number of nucleated cells in each sample was estimated by amplification of reference gene primers within the assay. To quantify the absolute abundance of each unique TCRbeta CDR3 rearrangement, sequence reads were collapsed and filtered. For each sample, productive Simpson clonality was calculated as the square root of Simpson's diversity index over productive rearrangements. TCRdb stores this immuneACCESS table with in-frame sequences only. Part of the clones is absent; in the studies checked, under half of the shortfall reflects unresolved V genes, and no reason is known for the rest. That table supplies the V and J calls and clone size; D and trimming were determined from the DNA. The sample table contains about 93,000 clones; only one count was recorded for approximately 89% of them. Of the sample, less than 2.5% falls within the top ten clones.

Whole blood was collected in K2EDTA tubes by collaborating institutions according to the institutions' own protocols. For TCRbeta analysis, collaborators shipped samples in one of three forms: frozen whole blood, isolated PBMCs, or DNA extracted from either of those sample types. V and J are trimmed by 0 bases and 1 base, and the gene matches miss 2 bases of the junction. CDR1 MNHNY and CDR2 SVGAGI are derived from the germline V gene (reference sequence). Counted from cysteine to phenylalanine, this CDR3 has 15 amino acids. CDR3 DNA is the only sequence kept; it has 45 bases, read in frame from the first base. Paper-wide results and their limitations: The amount of clinical and demographic metadata varied by source and participant and was provided uncurated.

The sequence was obtained from a man aged 50 or older with acute or convalescent COVID-19. The sequencing input was peripheral blood. Recombination joined TRBV6-6 with TRBJ2-5; 7 middle bases align to TRBD1. The CDR3 protein: CASSYSPGGQETQYF. The nucleotide sequence reads TGTGCCAGCAGTTACTCGCCAGGGGGCCAAGAGACCCAGTACTTC.